This T cell receptor (beta chain) was identified in a study of technical replicates of blood from four donors. Method: immunoSEQ multiplex PCR; TCRdb's copy keeps in-frame clones and lacks some. The sample yields some 81,000 clones, about 91% seen once. J lost 5 bases, V lost 1 base, and 18 bases had no gene match. Germline V gives CDR1 MGHRA, CDR2 YSYEKL. This CDR3 contains 19 residues. The TCR was taken from a human donor in good health. Sequencing input: T cells isolated from PBMCs. V gene TRBV4-1 combines with J gene TRBJ2-3, with 7 bases that match TRBD1. The DNA of the CDR3 is TGCGCCAGCAGCCAAGTCGCCTTAGGCCGGGACAGAACATTAGATACGCAGTATTTT. Residues: CASSQVALGRDRTLDTQYF.